The clone carrying this T cell receptor beta chain was detected a few times. The antigen is undetermined. With 60 Vbeta and 13 Jbeta primers, the PCR was carried out. Only in-frame clones appear in the TCRdb table, and some are missing; sequencing was by immunoSEQ multiplex PCR. Here the sample spans under 60,000 clones, approximately 80% being singletons. The data were obtained in a study of cytomegalovirus exposure and HLA in healthy donors. About the study: In a previous analysis, some 110 million unique TCR beta sequences were found from roughly 200 million T cells. Whole-study findings and limits: Relative to the approximately 670-donor mean, N-insertions were reportedly fewer in an Asian-associated ancestry cluster in a later analysis.

Germline V gene lookup returns CDR1 SGHRS and CDR2 YFSETQ. The CDR3 length is 14 residues. The V end lost 0 bases, the J end lost 0 bases, and 4 bases lay between the germline ends. The V and J genes are TRBV5-1 and TRBJ2-4; the D is unclear. This clonotype was sampled from a woman between 40 and 50 years old in good health and CMV-seropositive. Sequencing was performed on PBMCs. The chain's CDR3 is CASSLDIAKNIQYF. For the CDR3, the DNA is TGCGCCAGCAGCTTGGACATAGCCAAAAACATTCAGTACTTC.